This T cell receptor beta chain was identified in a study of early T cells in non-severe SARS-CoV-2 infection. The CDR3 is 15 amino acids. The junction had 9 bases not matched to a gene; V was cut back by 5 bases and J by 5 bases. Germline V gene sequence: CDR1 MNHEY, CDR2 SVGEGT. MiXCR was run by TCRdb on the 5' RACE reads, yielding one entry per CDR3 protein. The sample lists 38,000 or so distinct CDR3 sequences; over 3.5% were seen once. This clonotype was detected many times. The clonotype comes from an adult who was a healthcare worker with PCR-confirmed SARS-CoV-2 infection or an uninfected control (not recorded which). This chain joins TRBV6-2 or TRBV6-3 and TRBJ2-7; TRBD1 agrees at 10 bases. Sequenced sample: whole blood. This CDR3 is CASSGPGQGRNEQYF. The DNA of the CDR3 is TGTGCCAGCAGTGGACCGGGACAGGGGAGAAACGAGCAGTACTTC.